This entry features one TCR beta chain sequence. Trimming took 8 bases from V and 4 from J, leaving 20 bases between them. The CDR3 totals 15 residues. Germline CDR1 reads MNHEY; CDR2 reads SVGAGI. The source of the sample is a study of blood T cell repertoires in COVID-19. Clones were sequenced by immunoSEQ multiplex PCR, and TCRdb holds only the in-frame ones, with some missing. The sample has some 160,000 clones, 89% seen once. V is TRBV6-5 and J is TRBJ1-2; D is undetermined. The origin of this receptor is a man in his 60s with acute or convalescent COVID-19. The sequenced material came from peripheral blood. The CDR3 region has the DNA TGTGCCAGCTCTGGTGAGGGAGGGAGTGGCTATGGCTACACCTTC. As protein: CASSGEGGSGYGYTF.